The 11 T cell receptor beta chains in this list originate from one sample, sequenced in a study of blood T cell repertoires in COVID-19. Sequencing was performed with immunoSEQ multiplex PCR; in TCRdb, only in-frame clones are kept and a portion is missing. Altogether some 260,000 clones are present, roughly nine tenths being singletons, with the ten largest covering about 6.3%. The sequencing sample was made of PBMCs or T cells enriched from blood (not recorded which). The receptors originated from a woman in her thirties with acute COVID-19.

The chain joins TRBV29-1 to TRBJ1-4; TRBD1 might be the D (5 bases). Trimming removed 0 bases at V and 0 bases at J, with 11 bases between. The CDR3 has 16 residues. Germline CDR1 is SQVTM and CDR2 is ANQGSEA. The CDR3 is CSVEDPATATNEKLFF. The CDR3 DNA reads as TGCAGCGTTGAAGATCCCGCGACAGCAACTAATGAAAAACTGTTTTTT.

The CDR3 reads CASSVEIGGVTDTQYF. The CDR3 DNA reads as TGTGCCAGCAGCGTAGAGATTGGCGGGGTCACAGATACGCAGTATTTT. The rearrangement joins TRBV9 to TRBJ2-3; D might be TRBD2 (6 bases). The CDR3 has 16 amino acids. Germline CDR1 and CDR2: SGDLS and YYNGEE. The V and J ends lost 0 bases and 2 bases respectively, with 13 bases between them.

The chain couples TRBV2 to TRBJ2-3, with TRBD2 matching over 9 bases. There are 17 residues in the CDR3. Germline CDR1 reads SNHLY; CDR2 reads FYNNEI. The V gene end was trimmed by 5 bases and the J gene end by 14 bases; junction bases not matched to a gene: 23. CDR3 nucleotides: TGTGCCAGCAGTCGAAAGAGGGTACTAGCGGGCCCGGCCCGAAGGTATTTT. Amino acid sequence: CASSRKRVLAGPARRYF.

The rearrangement links TRBV6-1 to TRBJ1-6; D unclear. V shed 2 bases and J shed 9 bases, with 8 bases lying between them. This CDR3 has 13 residues. The V gene's germline CDR1 is MNHNS and CDR2 SASEGT. In DNA, the CDR3 is TGTGCCAGCAGTGAACTGCGGGGTTCACCCCTCCACTTT. Amino acids: CASSELRGSPLHF.

Concerning this clone itself: One end of the junction varies from germline; a read error may be responsible. The J gene is TRBJ2-4, the V gene TRBV7-7; the D gene is possibly TRBD2 (5 bases). Looked up from germline, CDR1 is SSHAT and CDR2 is FNYEAQ (reference sequence). This CDR3 has 15 residues. The CDR3 bases are TGTGCTAGCAGCACCCCCGGGGTAGCCAAAAACATTCAGTACTTC. It encodes CASSTPGVAKNIQYF.

This chain connects TRBV7-9 to TRBJ1-1, with unresolved D. The CDR3 runs to 15 residues. The V and J ends lost 2 bases and 4 bases respectively, with 14 bases between them. CDR1 is SEHNR, CDR2 FQNEAQ, per germline (reference sequence). This chain's CDR3 is CASSLYVGSFTEAFF. CDR3 nucleotides: TGTGCCAGCAGCTTATACGTGGGGAGCTTCACTGAAGCTTTCTTT. Drawing the rest from reference TRBV7-9 and TRBJ1-1, the complete variable domain is DTGVSQNPRHKITKRGQNVTFRCDPISEHNRLYWYRQTLGQGPEFLTYFQNEAQLEKSRLLSDRFSAERPKGSFSTLEIQRTEQGDSAMYLCASSLYVGSFTEAFFGQGTRLTVV.

The chain joins TRBV27 to TRBJ2-7; weak D call: TRBD1 (5 bases). This CDR3 spans 13 amino acids. The germline gives CDR1 MNHEY, CDR2 SMNVEV (reference sequence). V was trimmed by 0 bases and J by 3 bases, leaving 6 bases between them. As DNA, the CDR3 is TGTGCCAGCAGTTTATCAAGGGGCTACGAGCAGTACTTC. It codes for CASSLSRGYEQYF.

The chain combines TRBV3-1 (or the pseudogene TRBV3-2) with TRBJ2-5; weak D call: TRBD2 (5 bases). Germline V gives CDR1 LGHDT, CDR2 YNNKEL (reference sequence). The CDR3 is made up of 13 amino acids. V was cut by 5 bases and J by 7 bases, with 14 bases left in between. CDR3 sequence: CASSFSAEGTQYF. CDR3 DNA: TGTGCCAGCAGCTTTAGCGCTGAAGGGACCCAGTACTTC.

The gene calls are TRBV27 and TRBJ2-7; maybe TRBD1 (5 bases). The CDR3 is 14 amino acids. The V and J ends lost 5 bases and 2 bases respectively, with 13 bases between them. The germline CDR1 and CDR2 sequences are MNHEY and SMNVEV (reference sequence). CDR3 nucleotide sequence: TGTGCCAGCAGTCGCTCAGGGATACCCTACGAGCAGTACTTC. Translated, it gives CASSRSGIPYEQYF.

This chain connects TRBV11-2 to TRBJ2-5; the match to TRBD1 covers 11 bases. Germline V CDR1 and CDR2: SGHAT, FQNNGV. The CDR3 has 16 amino acids. J lost 5 bases, V lost 5 bases, and 10 bases had no gene match. CDR3 coding DNA: TGTGCCAGCAGCCCTCAGTGGACAGGGGGCGCGGAGACCCAGTACTTC. This translates into CASSPQWTGGAETQYF.

This clone was detected only once. The chain uses TRBV12-3 or TRBV12-4 and TRBJ2-7, with a weak D call TRBD2 (6 bases). The CDR3 is 11 residues long. Trimming shortened V by 7 bases and J by 4 bases, and 8 bases separated the two germline ends. This CDR3 reads CASTGDYEQYF. The CDR3 DNA reads TGTGCCAGCACGGGGGATTACGAGCAGTACTTC.